These 32 T cell receptor beta chains came from one sample sequenced in a study of OX40 agonist ivuxolimab in advanced cancers. Some clones are missing from TCRdb's copy, which holds only in-frame ones; the method was immunoSEQ multiplex PCR. The sample holds more than 20,000 clones, about 86% seen once. The material was CD4+ or CD8+ T cells sorted from blood, obtained in a trial of the OX40 agonist ivuxolimab. Receptor source: an adult with an advanced solid tumor such as melanoma, head and neck, liver or kidney cancer.

The chain recombines TRBV13 with TRBJ2-5; D call uncertain. The CDR3 length is 13 residues. Germline loops: CDR1 PRHDT, CDR2 FYEKMQ (reference sequence). The ends were cut back, 3 bases at V and 3 bases at J, with 8 bases in the middle. The chain's CDR3 is CASSLSLEETQYF. The CDR3 DNA reads TGTGCCAGCAGCTTGAGTCTGGAAGAGACCCAGTACTTC.

This chain connects TRBV5-1 to TRBJ2-7; unclear D gene. Germline lookup yields CDR1 SGHRS and CDR2 YFSETQ. The V end lost 1 base, the J end lost 5 bases, and 7 bases lay between the germline ends. The CDR3 loop spans 12 amino acids. In nucleotides, the CDR3 is TGCGCCAGCAGCTTGATCGACCACGAGCAGTACTTC. This translates into CASSLIDHEQYF. Full variable domain (remainder filled in from reference TRBV5-1 and TRBJ2-7): KAGVTQTPRYLIKTRGQQVTLSCSPISGHRSVSWYQQTPGQGLQFLFEYFSETQRNKGNFPGRFSGRQFSNSRSEMNVSTLELGDSALYLCASSLIDHEQYFGPGTRLTVT.

This clone was picked up one time. The chain combines TRBV7-3 with TRBJ2-2; D not certain. Germline V gene lookup returns CDR1 SGHTA and CDR2 FQGTGA. The CDR3 is 16 amino acids. Trimming shortened V by 5 bases and J by 7 bases, and 20 bases separated the two germline ends. Here the CDR3 DNA reads TGTGCCAGCAGCCCGGAGTGGGCTGGCGTGATCGGGGAGCTGTTTTTT. Translation: CASSPEWAGVIGELFF.

The V call is TRBV6-6, the J call TRBJ2-1; D is ambiguous. The V end was cut by 2 bases, the J end by 5 bases, with 10 bases between. Germline V gives CDR1 MNHNY, CDR2 SVGAGI (reference sequence). The CDR3 is made up of 14 amino acids. The CDR3 DNA sequence: TGTGCCAGCAGTTACGCGGAATCGGACAATGAGCAGTTCTTC. Its translation is CASSYAESDNEQFF.

The rearrangement joins TRBV18 to TRBJ2-7; possible D gene TRBD1, 5 bases. Germline lookup yields CDR1 KGHSH and CDR2 LQKENI. The ends were cut back, 3 bases at V and 2 bases at J, with 23 bases in the middle. The CDR3 sequence is 18 residues long. CDR3 DNA sequence: TGTGCCAGCTCACCCCTTGATCCCCCTCCCGGACAAGCCTACGAGCAGTACTTC. This encodes CASSPLDPPPGQAYEQYF. The complete variable domain, with remaining parts taken from reference TRBV18 and TRBJ2-7, reads NAGVMQNPRHLVRRRGQEARLRCSPMKGHSHVYWYRQLPEEGLKFMVYLQKENIIDESGMPKERFSAEFPKEGPSILRIQQVVRGDSAAYFCASSPLDPPPGQAYEQYFGPGTRLTVT.

For this clone: The junction departs from germline at one end; a sequencing error may be responsible. The chain couples TRBV7-9 to TRBJ2-7, with TRBD2 matching 11 bases. Germline-derived CDR1 and CDR2 are SEHNR and FQNEAQ (reference sequence). There are 14 residues in the CDR3. For the CDR3, the DNA is TGCGCCAGCAGCCAAGGGACTAGCGGCTACGAGCAGTACTTC. It specifies CASSQGTSGYEQYF.

The chain is built from TRBV28 and TRBJ2-1; no clear D gene. The germline V gene has CDR1 MDHEN and CDR2 SYDVKM. Trimming removed 6 bases at V and 4 bases at J, with 10 bases between. CDR3 length: 13 residues. This CDR3 reads CASRLVGYNEQFF. CDR3 DNA: TGTGCCAGCAGGCTAGTGGGTTACAATGAGCAGTTCTTC.

The rearrangement joins TRBV28 to TRBJ2-3; 11 bases match TRBD2. Germline CDR1 reads MDHEN; CDR2 reads SYDVKM. The trim removed 1 base at V and 4 bases at J, leaving 7 bases unmatched. This CDR3 has 17 residues. The CDR3 reads CASSLSPLAGGPDTQYF. The CDR3 DNA reads as TGTGCCAGCAGTTTATCCCCTTTAGCGGGAGGGCCAGATACGCAGTATTTT.

The V gene is TRBV4-2, the J gene TRBJ2-5; TRBD2 aligns across 9 bases. The trim removed 2 bases at V and 7 bases at J, leaving 11 bases unmatched. The germline V gene encodes CDR1 LGHNA and CDR2 YNFKEQ. The CDR3 length is 16 residues. CDR3 coding DNA: TGTGCCAGCAGCCAACTTGCTCATAGCGGGAGTGCGACCCAGTACTTC. Translation gives CASSQLAHSGSATQYF.

The chain combines TRBV19 with TRBJ1-2; weak D call: TRBD1 (5 bases). Trimming shortened V by 3 bases and J by 6 bases, and 8 bases separated the two germline ends. From germline, CDR1 is LNHDA and CDR2 SQIVND (reference sequence). CDR3 length: 12 residues. The CDR3 loop reads CASSIGGNGYTF. CDR3 coding DNA: TGTGCCAGTAGTATCGGGGGGAATGGCTACACCTTC.

The V and J genes are TRBV4-1 and TRBJ1-5; D gene uncertain. The length of the CDR3 is 16 residues. CDR1 and CDR2 from the germline V gene are MGHRA and YSYEKL. V was pared by 0 bases and J by 0 bases, with 9 bases between. In DNA, the CDR3 is TGCGCCAGCAGCCAAGACGGAGGGTATAGCAATCAGCCCCAGCATTTT. Translating gives CASSQDGGYSNQPQHF.

In this sample, this clone turned up a few times. V gene TRBV29-1 combines with J gene TRBJ2-1, with 7 nucleotides matching TRBD1. Germline V gene sequence: CDR1 SQVTM, CDR2 ANQGSEA. The CDR3 contains 13 residues. The V segment lost 3 bases and the J segment 6 bases; nucleotides outside the gene matches: 5. Here the CDR3 DNA reads TGCAGCGTTGAGACAGGGTTGGGCAATGAGCAGTTCTTC. Amino acids: CSVETGLGNEQFF.

In its sample, this clone was seen once. V is TRBV13 and J is TRBJ1-1; 7 bases line up with TRBD1. CDR1 and CDR2 (germline): PRHDT, FYEKMQ (reference sequence). The CDR3 sequence is 14 residues long. With V trimmed by 6 bases and J by 5 bases, 9 bases remained unmatched. The chain's CDR3 is CASSPPLGQTEAFF. The CDR3 coding sequence is TGTGCCAGCAGTCCCCCTTTGGGACAGACTGAAGCTTTCTTT.

The chain couples TRBV27 to TRBJ1-3; 7 bases line up with TRBD1. The ends lost 5 bases at V and 2 bases at J; junction bases unmatched: 9. The CDR3 has 16 amino acids. CDR1 is MNHEY and CDR2 is SMNVEV in the germline V gene (reference sequence). Here the CDR3 reads CASSPTPGGAGNTIYF. The CDR3 DNA reads TGTGCCAGCAGTCCGACACCAGGGGGTGCTGGAAACACCATATATTTT.

V usage is TRBV28 and J usage is TRBJ2-5; tentatively, D is TRBD1 (6 bases). Germline values: CDR1 MDHEN, CDR2 SYDVKM. Trimming took off 9 bases at V and 4 bases at J, with 21 bases between the two ends. The CDR3 totals 15 residues. The CDR3 DNA is TGTGCCAGTAGGGGGTGGCGGGCCGAAGGAGAGACCCAGTACTTC. Its protein product is CASRGWRAEGETQYF.

This rearrangement joins TRBV4-1 to TRBJ1-5, with TRBD1 as a possible D gene (5 bases). Deletions cut 0 bases from V and 9 bases from J, with 18 bases between. CDR1 and CDR2 from the germline V gene are MGHRA and YSYEKL. The CDR3 covers 16 residues. CDR3: CASSQDSEDSQWPQHF. DNA for the CDR3: TGCGCCAGCAGCCAAGATTCGGAAGACAGCCAATGGCCCCAGCATTTT.

The rearrangement links TRBV28 to TRBJ2-5; D might be TRBD2 (5 bases). The J call may be wrong; the DNA end is better matched by TRBJ2-7. This CDR3 contains 14 residues. CDR1 MDHEN and CDR2 SYDVKM come from the germline V gene. The CDR3 region has the DNA TGTGCCAGCAGGCCCGCCGGGATATCTTACGAGCAGTACTTC. The encoded protein is CASRPAGISYEQYF.

The chain carries TRBV9 and TRBJ2-6; weak D call: TRBD2 (5 bases). V was cut by 2 bases and J by 0 bases, with 24 bases left in between. The CDR3 covers 21 residues. Germline V gene sequence: CDR1 SGDLS, CDR2 YYNGEE. This chain's CDR3 is CASSVRGPSRESHSGANVLTF. The CDR3 DNA follows: TGTGCCAGCAGCGTCAGAGGTCCGTCGAGGGAGTCTCACTCTGGGGCCAACGTCCTGACTTTC.

The V call is TRBV10-1, the J call TRBJ1-1, with 7 bases aligning to TRBD1. This CDR3 is 15 amino acids long. V lost 4 bases to trimming and J lost 3 bases; unmatched junction nucleotides: 8. Germline V gives CDR1 WNHNN, CDR2 SYGVQD (reference sequence). The CDR3 DNA is TGCGCCAGCAGTGGACGGGACAGTGAATACACTGAAGCTTTCTTT. Amino acids: CASSGRDSEYTEAFF.

The chain recombines TRBV27 with TRBJ2-1; 8 bases fit TRBD2. This CDR3 comprises 16 residues. Germline trimming cut 4 bases from V and 7 bases from J; bases unmatched to any gene: 12. Germline-derived CDR1 and CDR2 are MNHEY and SMNVEV (reference sequence). The CDR3 protein is CASSSGGLEKPNEQFF. The CDR3 coding sequence is TGTGCCAGCAGTTCGGGGGGACTAGAGAAACCAAATGAGCAGTTCTTC.

V usage is TRBV2 and J usage is TRBJ1-5; 7 positions agree with TRBD1. J gave up 2 bases and V 5 bases, and 9 bases lay outside the gene matches. Per the germline V gene, CDR1 is SNHLY and CDR2 is FYNNEI. This CDR3 spans 16 amino acids. The CDR3 sequence: CASSQNRGRGNQPQHF. DNA of the CDR3: TGTGCCAGCAGTCAGAACAGGGGTAGGGGCAATCAGCCCCAGCATTTT.

This clone came up once. V gene TRBV4-1 combines with J gene TRBJ1-4; D uncertain. This CDR3 has 13 amino acids. The V end was cut by 5 bases, the J end by 2 bases, with 6 bases between. The V gene's germline CDR1 is MGHRA and CDR2 YSYEKL. This CDR3 reads CASSSLTNEKLFF. For the CDR3, the DNA is TGCGCCAGCAGCAGTCTGACTAATGAAAAACTGTTTTTT.

This clone showed up just a few times. V is TRBV11-3 and J is TRBJ2-7; D ambiguous. CDR3 length equals 13 residues. V was trimmed by 5 bases and J by 1 base, leaving 9 bases between them. CDR1 is SGHNT and CDR2 is YENEEA in the germline V gene. The CDR3, as DNA: TGTGCCAGCAGCCCCCTGGGGTCCTACGAGCAGTACTTC. Its translation: CASSPLGSYEQYF.

The genes are TRBV4-2 and TRBJ2-7; the D gene is possibly TRBD1 (6 bases). Trimming left V 0 bases short and J 0 bases short, with 9 bases between. The CDR3 loop spans 15 amino acids. Per the germline V gene, CDR1 is LGHNA and CDR2 is YNFKEQ. CDR3 in amino acids: CASSQEGQYSYEQYF. Written as DNA, the CDR3 is TGTGCCAGCAGCCAAGAAGGACAGTACTCCTACGAGCAGTACTTC.

V usage is TRBV27 and J usage is TRBJ2-7; tentatively, D is TRBD2 (5 bases). The CDR3 runs 13 residues. V shed 2 bases and J shed 3 bases, with 8 bases lying between them. Germline assignment: CDR1 MNHEY and CDR2 SMNVEV (reference sequence). The CDR3 coding sequence is TGTGCCAGCAGTTTAGGTAGCGTCTACGAGCAGTACTTC. Residues: CASSLGSVYEQYF.

V is TRBV5-1 and J is TRBJ2-3; 11 bases line up with TRBD2. After removal of 1 base from V and 0 bases from J, the junction contained 1 base not matched to a gene. Germline values: CDR1 SGHRS, CDR2 YFSETQ. This CDR3 is 16 amino acids long. CDR3 nucleotide sequence: TGCGCCAGCAGCTTGAGGACTAGCGGGAGCACAGATACGCAGTATTTT. Its translation: CASSLRTSGSTDTQYF.

The gene calls are TRBV28 and TRBJ2-7; D possibly corresponds to TRBD2 (6 bases). The length of the CDR3 is 13 residues. Germline V lookup: CDR1 MDHEN, CDR2 SYDVKM. Trimming took 6 bases from V and 5 from J, leaving 14 bases between them. CDR3 bases: TGTGCCAGCAGCTCAGCGTGGGGGGACGAGCAGTACTTC. Translating gives CASSSAWGDEQYF.

The chain has TRBV7-2 and TRBJ2-1; tentatively, D is TRBD2 (6 bases). Trimming cost V 5 bases and J 4 bases, with 15 bases left between them. Germline V CDR1 and CDR2: SGHTA, FQGNSA. This CDR3 has 15 residues. The CDR3 coding sequence is TGTGCCAGCAGCCTACCCGGGACTCCTTACAATGAGCAGTTCTTC. Translated, it gives CASSLPGTPYNEQFF.

The rearrangement links TRBV11-2 to TRBJ2-7, with 10 bases identical to TRBD2. Germline V gene lookup returns CDR1 SGHAT and CDR2 FQNNGV. J gave up 1 base and V 10 bases, and 16 bases lay outside the gene matches. The CDR3 extends over 17 amino acids. The CDR3 sequence: CATARWTSGVMSYEQYF. CDR3 coding DNA: TGTGCCACCGCTCGGTGGACTAGCGGCGTTATGTCCTACGAGCAGTACTTC.

The CDR3: CASSLGSNEQFF. In nucleotides, the CDR3 is TGTGCCAGCAGCTTAGGGTCTAATGAGCAGTTCTTC. The rearrangement links TRBV7-9 to TRBJ2-1, with D uncertain. The CDR3 is 12 amino acids. V was pared by 1 base and J by 7 bases, with 5 bases between. Germline V lookup: CDR1 SEHNR, CDR2 FQNEAQ (reference sequence).

This chain connects TRBV6-5 to TRBJ1-1, with D unclear. V lost 0 bases, J lost 7 bases, and 12 bases lay in between. The CDR3 is 14 amino acids. Germline CDR1 is MNHEY and CDR2 is SVGAGI. The CDR3 region is CASSYSMSYFEAFF. In DNA form, the CDR3 reads TGTGCCAGCAGTTACTCGATGTCGTATTTTGAAGCTTTCTTT.

This clone was detected a few times. The rearrangement uses TRBV7-9 and TRBJ1-2; unclear D gene. The CDR3 length is 13 residues. Trimming took off 10 bases at V and 4 bases at J, with 16 bases between the two ends. Germline values: CDR1 SEHNR, CDR2 FQNEAQ (reference sequence). CDR3 protein: CATIPTRGYGYTF. DNA for the CDR3: TGTGCCACCATACCAACTCGAGGCTATGGCTACACCTTC.